The clone carrying this T cell receptor (beta chain) turned up a few times. What it binds is not known. This entry belongs to a study of blood T cells in healthy people across ages. About the study: Every two T cells gave about one barcoded beta molecule via template switching. General study findings and limits: Age showed a roughly linear inverse relationship with TCR beta diversity per million T cells.

Then a second PCR, running roughly 7 to 11 cycles, was carried out with a sample-barcoded 5' primer and a J-beta primer mix. Every cDNA molecule carried a tag from a template-switch adaptor bearing 12 random nucleotides. Each CDR3 protein gets one entry after TCRdb re-called the 5' RACE reads with MiXCR. This sample has under 2 million distinct CDR3 sequences, with roughly 32% found just once. Trimming took 7 bases from V and 10 from J, leaving 14 bases between them. The CDR3 spans 12 residues. Germline V CDR1 and CDR2: SGHAT, FQNNGV. Every donor gave ten milliliters of peripheral blood. The chain recombines TRBV11-2 with TRBJ2-1; D unclear. The receptor was derived from a woman aged 25 to 39 in good health. The sequenced sample was blood. Written as DNA, the CDR3 is TGTGCCAGCACTCCCCGCATTGGGGAGCAGTTCTTC. Translating it yields CASTPRIGEQFF.